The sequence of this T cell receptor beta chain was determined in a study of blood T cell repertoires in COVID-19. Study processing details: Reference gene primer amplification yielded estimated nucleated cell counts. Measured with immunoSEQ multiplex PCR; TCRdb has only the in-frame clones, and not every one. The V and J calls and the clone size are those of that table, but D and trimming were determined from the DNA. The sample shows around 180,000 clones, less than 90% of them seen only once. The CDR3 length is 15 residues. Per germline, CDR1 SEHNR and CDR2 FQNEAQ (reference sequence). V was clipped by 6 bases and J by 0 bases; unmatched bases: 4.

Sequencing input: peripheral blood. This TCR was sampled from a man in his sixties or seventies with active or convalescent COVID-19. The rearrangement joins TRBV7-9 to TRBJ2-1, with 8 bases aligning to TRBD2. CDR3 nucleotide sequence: TGTGCCAGCAGTCCTACTAGCGGCTCCTACAATGAGCAGTTCTTC. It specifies CASSPTSGSYNEQFF.